This TCR beta chain was retrieved from a study of OX40 agonist ivuxolimab in advanced cancers. Sequencing was performed with immunoSEQ multiplex PCR; in TCRdb, only in-frame clones are kept and a portion is missing. Among tens of thousands of clones listed, 80% to 85% were seen once. This clone has just a few counts. What it binds is unknown. J lost 6 bases, V lost 6 bases, and 13 bases had no gene match. Germline CDR1 is MDHEN and CDR2 is SYDVKM. The CDR3 spans 16 residues. Overall study results and limits: Among the lowest peripheral clonal expansion occurred in 0.1-3.0 mg/kg partial responders. On average, a greater number of expanded clones characterised CD8+ T cells relative to CD4+.

The clonotype was recovered from an adult with an advanced solid tumor such as melanoma, head and neck, liver or kidney cancer. V usage is TRBV28 and J usage is TRBJ2-3; the match to TRBD1 covers 9 bases. The sample here was CD4+ or CD8+ T cells sorted from blood, taken in a trial of the OX40 agonist ivuxolimab. The CDR3 DNA reads as TGTGCCAGCAGGGGAAACAGGGGGCCTAGTTCGGATACGCAGTATTTT. Its translation is CASRGNRGPSSDTQYF.